Listed below are T cell receptor beta chains from one sample, sequenced in a study of blood T cell repertoires in COVID-19. Here immunoSEQ multiplex PCR was the method, and the copy in TCRdb shows in-frame clones only, minus some. The sample has roughly 120,000 clones, roughly nine tenths seen once. Sequencing was performed on peripheral blood. The receptors originated from a man between 65 and 80 years old who had recovered from COVID-19. Both conserved end residues are part of each CDR3. D genes are given only for firm matches. Only some rows state a clone size, as once, few, many or a class for expanded clones.

13,TRBV3-1/TRBV3-2,-,TRBJ2-3,-,CASSLGGRDTQYF,TGTGCCAGCAGCCTAGGAGGACGCGATACGCAGTATTTT
14,TRBV30,-,TRBJ2-7,-,CAWTLRGLYYEQYF,TGTGCCTGGACCCTTCGGGGACTCTACTACGAGCAGTACTTC
13,TRBV7-9,-,TRBJ1-1,-,CASSLSRATEAFF,TGTGCCAGCAGCTTAAGCAGGGCCACTGAAGCTTTCTTT
15,TRBV19,-,TRBJ1-2,-,CASSTWDTPNYGYTF,TGTGCCAGTAGTACTTGGGACACACCAAACTATGGCTACACCTTC
14,TRBV6-2/TRBV6-3,-,TRBJ1-1,-,CASSDRSKGTEAFF,TGTGCCAGCAGTGACAGGTCTAAGGGCACTGAAGCTTTCTTT
17,TRBV4-1,-,TRBJ1-4,TRBD1,CASSQHLHRDRGRELFF,TGCGCCAGCAGCCAGCACCTACACCGGGACAGGGGCAGGGAACTGTTTTTT
14,TRBV30,-,TRBJ1-1,-,CAWSAKGSGTEAFF,TGTGCCTGGAGTGCTAAGGGGTCGGGCACTGAAGCTTTCTTT
15,TRBV6-1,-,TRBJ1-1,TRBD1,CASSEGTGMYTEAFF,TGTGCCAGCAGTGAAGGGACAGGGATGTACACTGAAGCTTTCTTT
15,TRBV4-1,-,TRBJ2-5,TRBD1,CASSSLRGPLETQYF,TGCGCCAGCAGCTCGCTGAGGGGGCCCCTAGAGACCCAGTACTTC
13,TRBV18,-,TRBJ2-7,-,CASSPQGSYEQYF,TGTGCCAGCTCACCTCAGGGATCCTACGAGCAGTACTTC
14,TRBV18,-,TRBJ1-6,TRBD1,CASRGQGANSPLHF,TGTGCCAGCCGAGGACAGGGGGCCAATTCACCCCTCCACTTT
15,TRBV7-8,-,TRBJ1-1,-,CASSLAQNTNTEAFF,TGTGCCAGCAGCTTAGCCCAGAATACGAACACTGAAGCTTTCTTT
14,TRBV5-1,-,TRBJ2-1,-,CASSPYSSYNEQFF,TGCGCCAGCAGCCCTTATTCCTCCTACAATGAGCAGTTCTTC
15,TRBV10-3,-,TRBJ2-7,-,CAISESHSGSYEQYF,TGTGCCATCAGTGAGTCGCACAGCGGGTCCTACGAGCAGTACTTC
13,TRBV20-1,-,TRBJ2-3,-,CSASDDSSQPQYF,TGCAGTGCTAGTGATGACAGTAGCCAGCCCCAGTATTTT
14,TRBV7-2,-,TRBJ1-2,TRBD1,CASRGSQGAGGYTF,TGTGCCAGCAGGGGATCACAGGGGGCTGGCGGCTACACCTTC
15,TRBV7-7,once,TRBJ2-5,-,CASSQFSTARETQYF,TGTGCCAGCAGCCAGTTCTCGACAGCGAGAGAGACCCAGTACTTC
15,TRBV2,few,TRBJ2-6,-,CASSGGGYGANVLTF,TGTGCCAGCAGTGGAGGAGGGTACGGGGCCAACGTCCTGACTTTC
15,TRBV2,-,TRBJ1-2,-,CASSTLGGLGGGYTF,TGTGCCAGCAGTACCTTGGGGGGTCTCGGTGGCGGCTACACCTTC
17,TRBV5-1,few,TRBJ1-5,-,CASSLGPMGAVNQPQHF,TGCGCCAGCAGCTTGGGGCCCATGGGGGCCGTCAATCAGCCCCAGCATTTT
16,TRBV2,-,TRBJ2-7,-,CASSEARRNRPFEQYF,TGTGCCAGCAGTGAAGCCCGCCGGAACAGACCCTTCGAGCAGTACTTC
16,TRBV4-3,-,TRBJ2-1,TRBD2,CASSQSASGRNNEQFF,TGCGCCAGCAGCCAATCAGCTAGCGGGAGAAACAATGAGCAGTTCTTC
13,TRBV10-3,-,TRBJ1-2,-,CAISVFQGRGYTF,TGTGCCATCAGTGTTTTTCAGGGCAGGGGCTACACCTTC
16,TRBV5-1,few,TRBJ2-7,TRBD2,CASSLPLAGDSYEQYF,TGCGCCAGCAGCTTGCCGCTAGCGGGGGACTCCTACGAGCAGTACTTC
15,TRBV10-1,-,TRBJ2-3,TRBD2,CASSSGGASTDTQYF,TGCGCCAGCAGTAGCGGGGGGGCATCCACAGATACGCAGTATTTT
14,TRBV11-2,once,TRBJ1-4,-,CASSPFATNEKLFF,TGTGCCAGCAGCCCGTTTGCAACTAATGAAAAACTGTTTTTT
17,TRBV19,-,TRBJ2-1,-,CASSIMKTKFAPRIQFF,TGTGCCAGTAGTATAATGAAAACTAAATTCGCACCCCGCATTCAGTTCTTC
15,TRBV5-8,-,TRBJ2-5,TRBD2,CASSSAGLLAETQYF,TGTGCCAGCAGCTCAGCGGGACTCTTAGCGGAGACCCAGTACTTC
14,TRBV7-2,-,TRBJ2-5,-,CASSLWGRQETQYF,TGTGCCAGCAGCCTTTGGGGGAGGCAAGAGACCCAGTACTTC
14,TRBV6-5,-,TRBJ1-1,TRBD1,CASKYTGARIEAFF,TGTGCCAGCAAGTATACAGGGGCCCGCATTGAAGCTTTCTTT
15,TRBV19,-,TRBJ1-5,-,CASSTPDGDNQPQHF,TGTGCCAGTAGTACTCCGGACGGGGACAATCAGCCCCAGCATTTT
15,TRBV14,once,TRBJ2-3,TRBD2,CASSLAGRFTDTQYF,TGTGCCAGCAGCCTAGCGGGACGATTCACAGATACGCAGTATTTT